Given below is one T cell receptor beta chain in context. The antigen is unknown. This record comes from a study of shared clonotypes between healthy human individuals. Regarding the study as a whole: Rarefaction revealed incomplete sorted-subset sequencing despite large depth.

The germline gives CDR1 LGHNT, CDR2 FRNRAP. The V end was cut by 6 bases, the J end by 6 bases, with 11 bases between. The CDR3 consists of 13 residues. DNA at 200 ng, some 31,000 T cell genomes, went into sorted-subset replicate PCRs. As originally analysed: Filtering differed, since immunoSEQ gave only junction sequences and no quality scores. Clones were sequenced by immunoSEQ multiplex PCR, and TCRdb holds only the in-frame ones, with some missing. That table gives V, J and clone size, and the DNA gave D and trimming. This sample carries around 2.3 million clones, approximately 94% of them seen once, and the ten largest clones take over 0.1%.

Sequencing was done on a sample of naive CD4+ T cells sorted from blood. Sample subset: CD45RA+ positively selected. The J gene is TRBJ2-2, the V gene TRBV12-5; D remains unclear. The clonotype was recovered from a man between 18 and 29 years old in good health. The CDR3 region is CASGLRIPGELFF. CDR3 bases: TGTGCTAGTGGCCTCAGAATCCCCGGGGAGCTGTTTTTT.